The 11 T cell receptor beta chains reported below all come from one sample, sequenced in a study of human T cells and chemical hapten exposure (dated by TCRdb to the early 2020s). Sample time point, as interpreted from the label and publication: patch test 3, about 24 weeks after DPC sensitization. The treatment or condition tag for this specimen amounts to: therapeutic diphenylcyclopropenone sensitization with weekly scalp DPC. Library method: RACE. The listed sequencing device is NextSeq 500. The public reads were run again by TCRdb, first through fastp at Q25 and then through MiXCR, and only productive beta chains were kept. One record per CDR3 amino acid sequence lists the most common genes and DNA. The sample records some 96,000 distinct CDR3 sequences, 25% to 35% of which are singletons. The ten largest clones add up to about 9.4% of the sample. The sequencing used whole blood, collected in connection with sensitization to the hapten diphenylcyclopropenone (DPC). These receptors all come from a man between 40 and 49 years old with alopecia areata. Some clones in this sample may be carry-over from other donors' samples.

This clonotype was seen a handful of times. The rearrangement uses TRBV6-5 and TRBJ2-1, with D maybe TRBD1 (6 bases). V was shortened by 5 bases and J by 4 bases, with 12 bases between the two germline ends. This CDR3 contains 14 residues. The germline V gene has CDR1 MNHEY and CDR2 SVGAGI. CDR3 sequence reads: CASSLYRDYNEQFF. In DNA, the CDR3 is TGTGCCAGCAGTCTCTACAGGGATTACAATGAGCAGTTCTTC.

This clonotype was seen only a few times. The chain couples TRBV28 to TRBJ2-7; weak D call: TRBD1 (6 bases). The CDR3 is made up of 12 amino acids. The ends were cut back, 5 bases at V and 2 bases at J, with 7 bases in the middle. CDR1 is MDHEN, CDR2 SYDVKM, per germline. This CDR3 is CASSTGPYEQYF. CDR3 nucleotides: TGTGCCAGCAGTACAGGGCCCTACGAGCAGTACTTC. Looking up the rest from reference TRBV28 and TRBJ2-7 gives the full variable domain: DVKVTQSSRYLVKRTGEKVFLECVQDMDHENMFWYRQDPGLGLRLIYFSYDVKMKEKGDIPEGYSVSREKKERFSLILESASTNQTSMYLCASSTGPYEQYFGPGTRLTVT.

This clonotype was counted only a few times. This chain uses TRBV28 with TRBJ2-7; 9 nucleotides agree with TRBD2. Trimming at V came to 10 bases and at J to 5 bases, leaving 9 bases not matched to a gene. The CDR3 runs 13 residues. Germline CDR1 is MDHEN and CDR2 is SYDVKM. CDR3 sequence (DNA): TGTGCCACAGCCGCGGGGGGGGAAGACGAGCAGTACTTC. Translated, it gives CATAAGGEDEQYF. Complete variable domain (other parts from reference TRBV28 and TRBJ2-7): DVKVTQSSRYLVKRTGEKVFLECVQDMDHENMFWYRQDPGLGLRLIYFSYDVKMKEKGDIPEGYSVSREKKERFSLILESASTNQTSMYLCATAAGGEDEQYFGPGTRLTVT.

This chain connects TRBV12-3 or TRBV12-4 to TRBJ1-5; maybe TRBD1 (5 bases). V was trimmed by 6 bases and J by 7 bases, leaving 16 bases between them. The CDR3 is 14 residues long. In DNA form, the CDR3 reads TGTGCCAGCAGGCTCCAAGGGGTTCGGCAGCCCCAGCATTTT. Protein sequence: CASRLQGVRQPQHF.

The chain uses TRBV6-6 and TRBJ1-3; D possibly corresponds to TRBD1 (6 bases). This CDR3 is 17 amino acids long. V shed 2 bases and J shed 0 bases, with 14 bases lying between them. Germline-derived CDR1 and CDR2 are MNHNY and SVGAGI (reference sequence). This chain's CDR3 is CASSYNPDRSSGNTIYF. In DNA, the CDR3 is TGTGCCAGCAGTTACAACCCCGACAGGTCCTCTGGAAACACCATATATTTT.

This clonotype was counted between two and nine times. CDR3 DNA sequence: TGCAGTGCTTCTCAAAGGCCGACAGGGGTTCAGCCCCAGCATTTT. Encoded protein: CSASQRPTGVQPQHF. The chain links TRBV20-1 to TRBJ1-5; 8 bases match TRBD1. The CDR3 contains 15 residues. V lost 5 bases and J lost 6; bases outside the gene matches: 12. Germline assignment: CDR1 DFQATT and CDR2 SNEGSKA (reference sequence).

The CDR3: CASSLTVANEKLFF. The CDR3 nucleotides are TGTGCCAGCAGCCTGACCGTCGCTAATGAAAAACTGTTTTTT. The chain is built from TRBV6-5 and TRBJ1-4; D uncertain. The CDR3 is 14 residues long. The V end lost 6 bases, the J end lost 3 bases, and 11 bases lay between the germline ends. Germline V gives CDR1 MNHEY, CDR2 SVGAGI.

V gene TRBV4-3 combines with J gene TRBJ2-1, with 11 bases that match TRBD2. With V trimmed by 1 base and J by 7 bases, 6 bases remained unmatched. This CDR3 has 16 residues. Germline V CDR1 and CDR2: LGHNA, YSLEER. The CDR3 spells CASSQVAGGPQNEQFF. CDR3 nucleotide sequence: TGCGCCAGCAGCCAAGTAGCGGGAGGGCCTCAGAATGAGCAGTTCTTC.

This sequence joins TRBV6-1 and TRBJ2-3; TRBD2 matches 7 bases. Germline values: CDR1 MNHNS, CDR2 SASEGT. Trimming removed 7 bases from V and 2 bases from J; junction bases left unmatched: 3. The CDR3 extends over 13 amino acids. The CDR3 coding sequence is TGTGCCAGCAACAGCGGGACCACAGATACGCAGTATTTT. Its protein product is CASNSGTTDTQYF.

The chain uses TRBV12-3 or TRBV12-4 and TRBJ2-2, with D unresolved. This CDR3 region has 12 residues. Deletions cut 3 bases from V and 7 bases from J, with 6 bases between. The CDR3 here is CASSLSLGELFF. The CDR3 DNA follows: TGTGCCAGCAGTTTGTCTCTCGGGGAGCTGTTTTTT.

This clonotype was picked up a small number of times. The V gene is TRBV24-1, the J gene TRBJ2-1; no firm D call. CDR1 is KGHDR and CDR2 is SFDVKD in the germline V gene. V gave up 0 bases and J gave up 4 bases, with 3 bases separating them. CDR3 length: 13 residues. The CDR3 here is CATSDLKYNEQFF. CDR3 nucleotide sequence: TGTGCCACCAGTGATTTGAAGTACAATGAGCAGTTCTTC.